These 30 T cell receptor beta chains originate from one sample sequenced in a study of OX40 agonist ivuxolimab in advanced cancers. TCRdb's table, derived via immunoSEQ multiplex PCR, lists solely in-frame clones and lacks some. The sample shows about 20,000 clones, about 88% of them seen only once. The sequencing used CD4+ or CD8+ T cells sorted from blood, collected in a trial of the OX40 agonist ivuxolimab. The receptors come from an adult with an advanced solid tumor such as melanoma, head and neck, liver or kidney cancer.

The chain carries TRBV27 and TRBJ2-1, with 10 bases matching TRBD1. The germline CDR1 and CDR2 sequences are MNHEY and SMNVEV (reference sequence). V shed 2 bases and J 6 bases; nucleotides not matched to a gene: 4. CDR3 size: 15 residues. CDR3 in DNA: TGTGCCAGCAGTTTAGGGACAGGGGCCCTCAATGAGCAGTTCTTC. Translated: CASSLGTGALNEQFF.

The gene calls are TRBV9 and TRBJ2-7; no reliable D call. Germline V gene lookup returns CDR1 SGDLS and CDR2 YYNGEE. V lost 0 bases, J lost 9 bases, and 10 bases lay in between. CDR3 length: 12 amino acids. The CDR3: CASSVGQSGQYF. CDR3 sequence (DNA): TGTGCCAGCAGCGTAGGCCAATCTGGGCAGTACTTC.

This chain joins TRBV30 and TRBJ1-1; perhaps TRBD1 as D (6 bases). Per the germline V gene, CDR1 is GTSNPN and CDR2 is SVGIG (reference sequence). This CDR3 contains 15 residues. Trimming removed 0 bases at V and 8 bases at J, with 19 bases between. CDR3 sequence (DNA): TGTGCCTGGAGTGTAATGGGGGGCGCAGGGGCCGAAGCTTTCTTT. Protein: CAWSVMGGAGAEAFF.

The V and J genes are TRBV28 and TRBJ1-3, with 10 positions matching TRBD1. In germline, CDR1 is MDHEN, CDR2 SYDVKM. The CDR3 covers 16 residues. V dropped 5 bases and J dropped 4; count of bases not matched to a gene: 8. The CDR3 sequence is CASSPGTGASGNTIYF. The DNA for the CDR3 is TGTGCCAGCAGTCCCGGGACAGGGGCTTCGGGAAACACCATATATTTT.

The V call is TRBV7-2, the J call TRBJ2-7; TRBD1 matches at 8 bases. CDR1 and CDR2 (germline): SGHTA, FQGNSA. The J segment lost 6 bases and the V segment lost 3 bases, leaving 1 base of the junction unmatched. The CDR3 is made up of 12 amino acids. CDR3 coding DNA: TGTGCCAGCAGCTTCACAGGGGGCGAGCAGTACTTC. Protein product: CASSFTGGEQYF. Full variable domain (remainder filled in from reference TRBV7-2 and TRBJ2-7): GAGVSQSPSNKVTEKGKDVELRCDPISGHTALYWYRQSLGQGLEFLIYFQGNSAPDKSGLPSDRFSAERTGGSVSTLTIQRTQQEDSAVYLCASSFTGGEQYFGPGTRLTVT.

The chain has TRBV7-9 and TRBJ1-4; possibly TRBD1 for D (5 bases). The germline V and J ends were trimmed by 4 bases and 1 base, with 22 bases remaining between them. CDR3 size: 19 residues. Per germline, CDR1 SEHNR and CDR2 FQNEAQ (reference sequence). The DNA for the CDR3 is TGTGCCAGCAGCTCAGGGCTGAGGACGCTAGCGGGAACTAATGAAAAACTGTTTTTT. Protein sequence: CASSSGLRTLAGTNEKLFF.

The chain combines TRBV30 with TRBJ2-5; D is possibly TRBD1 (6 bases). The CDR3 totals 13 residues. Trimming left V 1 base short and J 12 bases short, with 18 bases between. The germline gives CDR1 GTSNPN, CDR2 SVGIG (reference sequence). The CDR3 bases are TGTGCCTGGAGTGGGGTTCCAACAGGGAGAGAGTACTTC. Its translation is CAWSGVPTGREYF.

The genes are TRBV13 and TRBJ2-7, with D perhaps matching TRBD1 or TRBD2 (5 bases each). CDR1 is PRHDT, CDR2 FYEKMQ, per germline (reference sequence). The V gene lost 5 bases and the J gene lost 0 bases, with 11 bases spanning the gap. This CDR3 spans 14 amino acids. The CDR3, as DNA: TGTGCCAGCAGCGAGGGGCAGGGCTCCTACGAGCAGTACTTC. It is translated as CASSEGQGSYEQYF.

V is TRBV28 and J is TRBJ2-1; 8 positions agree with TRBD2. This CDR3 is built from 14 residues. With 7 bases clipped from V and 4 bases from J, the junction kept 6 bases outside the gene matches. Germline V gene data show CDR1 as MDHEN and CDR2 as SYDVKM. CDR3 protein: CASKAGGFYNEQFF. CDR3 nucleotide sequence: TGTGCCAGCAAGGCGGGAGGCTTTTACAATGAGCAGTTCTTC.

The chain employs TRBV2 and TRBJ1-5; 9 bases align to TRBD1. Looked up from germline, CDR1 is SNHLY and CDR2 is FYNNEI. The CDR3 totals 15 residues. The ends lost 5 bases at V and 2 bases at J; junction bases unmatched: 4. CDR3 sequence reads: CASSPRDRGNQPQHF. CDR3 nucleotide sequence: TGTGCCAGCAGTCCCCGGGACAGGGGCAATCAGCCCCAGCATTTT.

This clone was counted a single time. The genes are TRBV4-1 and TRBJ2-7, with D possibly being TRBD1 or TRBD2 (5 bases each). CDR1 is MGHRA and CDR2 is YSYEKL in the germline V gene. CDR3 length: 13 amino acids. Deletions cut 0 bases from V and 4 bases from J, with 7 bases between. Here the CDR3 reads CASSQDGGYEQYF. The CDR3 DNA reads as TGCGCCAGCAGCCAAGATGGGGGATACGAGCAGTACTTC.

This clone has only one observation. The chain joins TRBV5-6 to TRBJ2-3, with D maybe TRBD1 (6 bases). The V and J ends lost 0 bases and 0 bases respectively, with 8 bases between them. The CDR3 totals 15 residues. Germline CDR1 is SGHDT and CDR2 is YYEEEE. The CDR3 nucleotides read TGTGCCAGCAGCTTGGGGGGGCCCAGCACAGATACGCAGTATTTT. It is translated as CASSLGGPSTDTQYF.

The rearrangement joins TRBV6-6 to TRBJ1-2; D is uncertain. This CDR3 is 15 amino acids long. Germline V gene sequence: CDR1 MNHNY, CDR2 SVGAGI (reference sequence). Trimming left V 2 bases short and J 5 bases short, with 15 bases between. As DNA, the CDR3 is TGTGCCAGCAGTTACACCACCATCGAAAGATATGGCTACACCTTC. Translated: CASSYTTIERYGYTF.

The chain carries TRBV29-1 and TRBJ2-1; 13 positions agree with TRBD2. The CDR3 length is 18 residues. V lost 5 bases to trimming and J lost 0 bases; unmatched junction nucleotides: 10. CDR1 and CDR2 from the germline V gene are SQVTM and ANQGSEA. The CDR3 spells CSVRGLAGMKSSYNEQFF. CDR3 coding DNA: TGCAGCGTTAGGGGACTAGCGGGAATGAAGAGCTCCTACAATGAGCAGTTCTTC.

V and J are TRBV27 and TRBJ2-5, with no clear D. With 2 bases removed from V and 2 bases from J, the gap between germline ends came to 9 bases. The CDR3 spans 14 residues. Germline V gene lookup returns CDR1 MNHEY and CDR2 SMNVEV (reference sequence). The CDR3 DNA reads as TGTGCCAGCAGTTTAAGAGCTCATCAAGAGACCCAGTACTTC. It specifies CASSLRAHQETQYF.

The count of this clone is one. The chain couples TRBV15 to TRBJ2-7; 7 bases are a match to TRBD2. This CDR3 has 15 amino acids. Germline loops: CDR1 LNHNV, CDR2 YYDKDF (reference sequence). Unmatched junction bases numbered 5, after V lost 0 bases and J lost 3 bases. The CDR3: CATSRDRGGHYEQYF. Here the CDR3 DNA reads TGTGCCACCAGCAGAGATCGGGGAGGGCACTACGAGCAGTACTTC.

This chain links TRBV11-1 with TRBJ2-7; a weak D match, TRBD1 (5 bases). CDR1 SGHAT and CDR2 FQDESV come from the germline V gene (reference sequence). Trimming took 4 bases from V and 0 from J, leaving 7 bases between them. The length of the CDR3 is 13 residues. CDR3 amino acids: CASSSGFSYEQYF. The CDR3 DNA reads as TGTGCCAGCAGCTCAGGGTTCTCCTACGAGCAGTACTTC.

The chain links TRBV9 to TRBJ2-1; D perhaps matches TRBD2 (6 bases). Germline V gene sequence: CDR1 SGDLS, CDR2 YYNGEE. The CDR3 runs 15 residues. Trimming cost V 4 bases and J 3 bases, with 14 bases left between them. The CDR3 DNA is TGTGCCAGCAGCCCCCCCGGGGGATACTACAATGAGCAGTTCTTC. Protein product: CASSPPGGYYNEQFF.

The chain is built from TRBV5-4 and TRBJ2-7; no reliable D call. CDR1 and CDR2 from the germline V gene are SGHNT and YYREEE (reference sequence). The CDR3 covers 15 residues. V lost 1 base and J 0 bases, leaving 11 bases between the germline ends. CDR3 DNA sequence: TGTGCCAGCAGCTTGAACCCAGGCGCCTCCTACGAGCAGTACTTC. Amino acids: CASSLNPGASYEQYF.

The V and J genes are TRBV15 and TRBJ1-4; D remains ambiguous. This CDR3 has 15 residues. The germline CDR1 and CDR2 sequences are LNHNV and YYDKDF (reference sequence). V lost 0 bases and J lost 3, with 8 bases in between. Written as DNA, the CDR3 is TGTGCCACCAGCAGAGAATCGGCAGCTAATGAAAAACTGTTTTTT. It codes for CATSRESAANEKLFF. Full variable domain (outside the CDR3, taken from reference TRBV15 and TRBJ1-4): DAMVIQNPRYQVTQFGKPVTLSCSQTLNHNVMYWYQQKSSQAPKLLFHYYDKDFNNEADTPDNFQSRRPNTSFCFLDIRSPGLGDTAMYLCATSRESAANEKLFFGSGTQLSVL.

The chain joins TRBV4-3 to TRBJ2-7; no clear D gene. The V and J ends lost 3 bases and 5 bases respectively, with 11 bases between them. Germline values: CDR1 LGHNA, CDR2 YSLEER. This CDR3 region has 13 residues. This chain's CDR3 is CASSHILRDEQYF. Here the CDR3 DNA reads TGCGCCAGCAGCCATATCCTCCGCGACGAGCAGTACTTC.

This clone has a handful of counts. The V call is TRBV13, the J call TRBJ1-1, with TRBD1 matching over 7 bases. CDR1 and CDR2 from the germline V gene are PRHDT and FYEKMQ (reference sequence). The ends lost 5 bases at V and 3 bases at J; junction bases unmatched: 15. The length of the CDR3 is 17 residues. The CDR3 nucleotides are TGTGCCAGCAGCCCCGGACAGGCCGGATGGTCGGACACTGAAGCTTTCTTT. Protein: CASSPGQAGWSDTEAFF.

The J gene is TRBJ1-2, the V gene TRBV7-9; 7 positions agree with TRBD1. Germline assignment: CDR1 SEHNR and CDR2 FQNEAQ (reference sequence). This CDR3 has 17 residues. The junction had 18 bases not matched to a gene; V was cut back by 5 bases and J by 6 bases. Written as DNA, the CDR3 is TGTGCCAGCAGCCCAACAGGGGAGGCCGGGCCGACTCATGGCTACACCTTC. Its protein is CASSPTGEAGPTHGYTF.

This sequence joins TRBV10-3 and TRBJ2-2; maybe TRBD2 (6 bases). The CDR3 length is 12 residues. Trimming shortened V by 10 bases and J by 4 bases, and 10 bases separated the two germline ends. Germline-derived CDR1 and CDR2 are ENHRY and SYGVKD. The CDR3 here is CATGSGTGELFF. The CDR3 DNA reads as TGTGCCACTGGTAGCGGCACCGGGGAGCTGTTTTTT.

The chain employs TRBV6-6 and TRBJ2-7; 12 nucleotides agree with TRBD1. This CDR3 is 13 amino acids long. Germline V gene sequence: CDR1 MNHNY, CDR2 SVGAGI (reference sequence). The junction had 3 bases not matched to a gene; V was cut back by 7 bases and J by 5 bases. Written as DNA, the CDR3 is TGTGCCAGCACCGGGACAGGGGGCGACGAGCAGTACTTC. As protein: CASTGTGGDEQYF.

This chain joins TRBV19 and TRBJ1-5; no clear D. Germline assignment: CDR1 LNHDA and CDR2 SQIVND (reference sequence). V shed 3 bases and J shed 7 bases, with 13 bases lying between them. The CDR3 runs to 14 residues. CDR3 in amino acids: CASSIGPSGQPQHF. The CDR3 DNA sequence: TGTGCCAGTAGTATCGGGCCCAGCGGGCAGCCCCAGCATTTT.

This clone was seen a few times. The chain has TRBV19 and TRBJ2-4; D tentatively fits TRBD1 or TRBD2 (5 bases each). V lost 6 bases and J lost 8, with 11 bases in between. The germline V gene has CDR1 LNHDA and CDR2 SQIVND (reference sequence). The CDR3 is made up of 12 amino acids. CDR3 bases: TGTGCCAGTAGCTCTCTGGGGGACATTCAGTACTTC. It codes for CASSSLGDIQYF.

The chain has TRBV19 and TRBJ2-5; a weak D match, TRBD2 (6 bases). The J call may be mistaken, given a closer DNA end match to TRBJ2-7. CDR3 length equals 14 residues. Germline CDR1 is LNHDA and CDR2 is SQIVND (reference sequence). DNA of the CDR3: TGTGCCAGTAGTATCCCCGGGAGTTACTACGAGCAGTACTTC. Translation: CASSIPGSYYEQYF.

The rearrangement links TRBV29-1 to TRBJ2-1, with a weak D call TRBD2 (5 bases). The V gene's germline CDR1 is SQVTM and CDR2 ANQGSEA. The CDR3 spans 14 residues. The V gene lost 0 bases and the J gene lost 10 bases, with 16 bases spanning the gap. The chain's CDR3 is CSVEDPGSVNEQFF. CDR3 DNA sequence: TGCAGCGTTGAAGATCCTGGTAGCGTGAACGAGCAGTTCTTC.

This clone was picked up one time. The sample carries other DNA sequences with the same CDR3. J is TRBJ1-1 and V is TRBV6-5, with D unresolved. The V and J ends lost 6 bases and 0 bases respectively, with 5 bases between them. The germline V gene encodes CDR1 MNHEY and CDR2 SVGAGI. The CDR3 is 12 amino acids. CDR3 coding DNA: TGTGCCAGCAGCGAGATGAACACTGAAGCTTTCTTT. Its protein is CASSEMNTEAFF.